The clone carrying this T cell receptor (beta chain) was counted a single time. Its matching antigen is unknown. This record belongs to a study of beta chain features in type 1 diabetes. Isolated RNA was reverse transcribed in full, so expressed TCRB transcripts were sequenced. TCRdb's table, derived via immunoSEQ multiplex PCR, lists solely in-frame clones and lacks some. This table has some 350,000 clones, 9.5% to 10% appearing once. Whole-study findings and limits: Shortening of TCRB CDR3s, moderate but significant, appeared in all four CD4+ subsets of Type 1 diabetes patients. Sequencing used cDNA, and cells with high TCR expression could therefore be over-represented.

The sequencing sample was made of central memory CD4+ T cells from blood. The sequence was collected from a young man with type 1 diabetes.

The CDR3 DNA reads TGTGCCAGCAGCTTGTCGGGAGGGAGCACAGATACGCAGTATTTT. As protein: CASSLSGGSTDTQYF. The rearrangement links TRBV5-4 to TRBJ2-3, with 8 bases that match TRBD2. Looked up from germline, CDR1 is SGHNT and CDR2 is YYREEE (reference sequence). V dropped 1 base and J dropped 0; count of bases not matched to a gene: 1. The CDR3 contains 15 residues.